Given below is one TCR beta chain in context. Its target is unknown. The data derive from a study of T cell responses to AZD1222 COVID-19 vaccine. Broader study findings: Repertoire sampling occurred only after the peak T cell response.

TCRdb keeps only in-frame clones here, not all; method: immunoSEQ multiplex PCR. This sample has about 130,000 clones, with roughly nine tenths found just once. Between the trimmed V and J ends, which lost 2 bases and 5 bases, there was a span of 13 bases. Germline V gives CDR1 SEHNR, CDR2 FQNEAQ (reference sequence). This CDR3 is built from 15 residues. The chain uses TRBV7-9 and TRBJ1-5, with D maybe TRBD1 (5 bases). This TCR came from an adult in good health. The specimen comprised peripheral blood, sampled on day 0 of AZD1222 vaccination. This CDR3 reads CASSLSGQGYQPQHF. The DNA for the CDR3 is TGTGCCAGCAGCTTAAGTGGTCAGGGTTATCAGCCCCAGCATTTT.